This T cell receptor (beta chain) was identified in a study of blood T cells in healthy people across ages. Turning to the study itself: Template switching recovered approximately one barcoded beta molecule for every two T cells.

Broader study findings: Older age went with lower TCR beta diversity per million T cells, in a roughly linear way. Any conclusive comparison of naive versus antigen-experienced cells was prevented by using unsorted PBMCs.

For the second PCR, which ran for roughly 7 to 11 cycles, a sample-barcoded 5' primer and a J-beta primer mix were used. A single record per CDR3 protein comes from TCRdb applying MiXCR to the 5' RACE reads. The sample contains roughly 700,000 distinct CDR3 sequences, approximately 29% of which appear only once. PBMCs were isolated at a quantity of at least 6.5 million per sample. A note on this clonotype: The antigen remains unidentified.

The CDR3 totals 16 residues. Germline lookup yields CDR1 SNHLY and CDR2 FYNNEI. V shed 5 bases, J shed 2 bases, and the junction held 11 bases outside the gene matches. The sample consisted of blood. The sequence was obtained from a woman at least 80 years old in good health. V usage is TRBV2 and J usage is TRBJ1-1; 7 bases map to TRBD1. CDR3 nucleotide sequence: TGTGCCAGCAGTCCCTTCCCCGGGACAGCTAACACTGAAGCTTTCTTT. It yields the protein CASSPFPGTANTEAFF.